This is a list of T cell receptor beta chains from one sample in a study of cytomegalovirus exposure and HLA in healthy donors. Clones were sequenced by immunoSEQ multiplex PCR, and TCRdb holds only the in-frame ones, with some missing. The sample has around 150,000 clones; 55% to 75% are singletons. Sequencing was done on a sample of PBMCs. These receptors were taken from a woman aged 60 to 75 in good health and CMV-seropositive. CDR3s include the opening cysteine and the closing phenylalanine or tryptophan. A D gene is named only where the DNA matches it firmly. Clone size is given for some rows only: seen once, a few or many times, or a class if the clone is expanded.

>TRBD2|.|TRBV7-2|TRBJ2-7
TGTGCCAGCAGCCCACGTCGGGGAGGGGCCTACGAGCAGTACTTC
CASSPRRGGAYEQYF
>TRBD2|.|TRBV28|TRBJ2-1
TGTGCCAGCAGCGAACCCGGCGGGAGGGCCGCGTTCTTC
CASSEPGGRAAFF
>TRBD2|.|TRBV27|TRBJ2-3
TGTGCCACCTCACTAGCGGGAGAGGCAGATACGCAGTATTTT
CATSLAGEADTQYF
>TRBD1|.|TRBV19|TRBJ1-2
TGTGCCAGTAAGGGACAGCTTAGGGGAGGCTACACCTTC
CASKGQLRGGYTF
>.|.|TRBV2|TRBJ2-7
TGTGCCAGCAGTGGGGGCAGCTACGAGCAGTACTTC
CASSGGSYEQYF
>.|few|TRBV11-2|TRBJ2-3
TGTGCCAGCAGCTTTAGGGGTTTCACAGATACGCAGTATTTT
CASSFRGFTDTQYF
>.|.|TRBV7-6|TRBJ2-7
TGTGCCAGCAGCCGCGACTGGAGCTCCTACGAGCAGTACTTC
CASSRDWSSYEQYF
>.|.|TRBV6-1|TRBJ2-2
TGTGCCAGCAGTGCGACAGGGGAGGGAGGGGAGCTGTTTTTT
CASSATGEGGELFF
>.|few|TRBV15|TRBJ1-3
TGTGCCACCAGCGAGAGGTTCAACACCATATATTTT
CATSERFNTIYF
>.|.|TRBV6-5|TRBJ2-7
TGTGCCGCCTCTCAGGGAAGCGAGCAGTACTTC
CAASQGSEQYF
>TRBD1|.|TRBV28|TRBJ1-5
TGTGCCAGCAGCCCAGACAGGGTCTATAGCAATCAGCCCCAGCATTTT
CASSPDRVYSNQPQHF
>.|.|TRBV18|TRBJ2-7
TGTGCCAGCTCGCCTCCCGGGCAGGGCCAAGGGTACGAGCAGTACTTC
CASSPPGQGQGYEQYF
>TRBD2|.|TRBV28|TRBJ2-6
TGTGCCACCTTTAGCGGGATGGCCGGGGCCAACGTCCTGACTTTC
CATFSGMAGANVLTF
>.|few|TRBV10-3|TRBJ2-1
TGTGCCATCAGTGAGTCGGGACAAAGCTCCTACAATGAGCAGTTCTTC
CAISESGQSSYNEQFF
>TRBD2|.|TRBV9|TRBJ2-5
TGTGCCAGCAGCGTAGAGGGACTAGCGGAAGAGACCCAGTACTTC
CASSVEGLAEETQYF
>TRBD2|.|TRBV30|TRBJ2-1
TGTGCCTGGAGGGCCTTTAGCGGGAGCGGTAATGAGCAGTTCTTC
CAWRAFSGSGNEQFF
>TRBD1|.|TRBV28|TRBJ1-5
TGTGCCAGCAGTTCCCCGGGACAGGGTCGTGGTGGGCCCCAGCATTTT
CASSSPGQGRGGPQHF
>.|.|TRBV5-6|TRBJ1-2
TGTGCCAGCAGCTTAGGACAGCCCTATGGCTACACCTTC
CASSLGQPYGYTF